The rows below give T cell receptor beta chains drawn from one sample of a study of T cells in localized non-small cell lung cancer. Assay used: immunoSEQ multiplex PCR; TCRdb lists only in-frame clones, some missing. The sample shows around 94,000 clones, roughly 87% of them seen only once. The sample here was peripheral blood, taken before any cancer treatment. The receptor source for this set is a man aged 40-75 years with stage I squamous cell lung carcinoma. The CDR3 runs from the conserved cysteine through the conserved F or W. The size field is filled for only some rows; it gives once, few, many or a size class.

v_call	j_call	clone_size	cdr3_aa
TRBV7-6	TRBJ2-3	-	CASSLWSSGGPSTDTQYF
TRBV2	TRBJ1-6	few	CATRGEAWTLHF
TRBV6-6	TRBJ1-3	-	CASRTTGAVSGNTIYF
TRBV28	TRBJ1-5	-	CASRYLAQPQHF
TRBV6-5	TRBJ2-3	-	CASSVGLVTDTQYF
TRBV15	TRBJ2-7	-	CATSRDGIYEQYF
TRBV6-8	TRBJ1-1	-	CASSYPRVHTEAFF
TRBV4-1	TRBJ1-5	-	CASSPRDRGDYQPQHF
TRBV6-5	TRBJ2-7	-	CASSQSSYEQYF
TRBV19	TRBJ2-7	-	CASSADSYEQYF
TRBV5-1	TRBJ2-2	-	CASSFLGGRTGELFF
TRBV7-8	TRBJ2-3	-	CASAGDRTDTQYF
TRBV5-4	TRBJ1-2	-	CASSRDSFYGYTF
TRBV4-1	TRBJ2-1	-	CASSHETVKSNEQFF
TRBV27	TRBJ2-1	-	CASSSEPYNEQFF
TRBV6-5	TRBJ1-2	-	CASSYVMGNYGYTF
TRBV6-6	TRBJ1-2	-	CASSFTDYGYTF
TRBV7-9	TRBJ1-5	-	CASSPGMGGNQPQHF
TRBV19	TRBJ2-4	once	CASTSGGLATKNIQYF
TRBV5-1	TRBJ1-5	once	CASSLDSLSSNQPQHF
TRBV7-2	TRBJ1-5	-	CASSVGTNQPQHF
TRBV2	TRBJ1-4	-	CASSEPRGREKLFF
TRBV5-4	TRBJ2-1	-	CVGAWRGTNNEQFF
TRBV27	TRBJ2-3	-	CASSRQVQSTDTQYF